This entry is about one T cell receptor beta chain. Antigen specificity is unknown. The data stem from a study of T cells in localized non-small cell lung cancer. Trimming stripped 3 bases from V and 9 bases from J, with 15 bases between. The germline V gene has CDR1 LNHDA and CDR2 SQIVND (reference sequence). The CDR3 is 14 residues long. Study-wide results and limits: Longer overall survival associated with higher blood T cell density; shorter survival with higher adjacent-lung clonality. Owing to sequencing of a solitary tumor region, heterogeneity cannot be discounted.

Assay: immunoSEQ multiplex PCR; the TCRdb copy retains only in-frame clones and omits some. The sample has about 78,000 clones, about 83% seen once. The sample here was peripheral blood, taken before any cancer treatment. The TCR was taken from a man aged 40 to 70 with stage I lung adenocarcinoma. This sequence joins TRBV19 and TRBJ2-1; tentatively, D is TRBD1 (7 bases). DNA of the CDR3: TGTGCCAGTAGTATCCCAGCCAGGGGGGCTGAGCAGTTCTTC. Amino acid sequence: CASSIPARGAEQFF. Full variable domain (missing parts from reference TRBV19 and TRBJ2-1): DGGITQSPKYLFRKEGQNVTLSCEQNLNHDAMYWYRQDPGQGLRLIYYSQIVNDFQKGDIAEGYSVSREKKESFPLTVTSAQKNPTAFYLCASSIPARGAEQFFGPGTRLTVL.